This TCR beta chain was sequenced for a study of cytomegalovirus exposure and HLA in healthy donors. The V end lost 3 bases, the J end lost 2 bases, and 11 bases lay between the germline ends. The CDR3 consists of 15 residues. Germline CDR1 and CDR2: SGHNT and YYREEE (reference sequence). Assay: immunoSEQ multiplex PCR; the TCRdb copy retains only in-frame clones and omits some. Counted here are approximately 160,000 clones, around 92% occurring once; the ten biggest clones make up 4% to 5%. This TCR derives from a man in his late teens or twenties in good health and CMV-seropositive. Sequencing was performed on PBMCs. J is TRBJ1-4 and V is TRBV5-4; perhaps TRBD1 as D (6 bases). For the CDR3, the DNA is TGTGCCAGCAGCTCACAGGGCGTCACTAATGAAAAACTGTTTTTT. This translates into CASSSQGVTNEKLFF. The complete variable domain, with remaining parts taken from reference TRBV5-4 and TRBJ1-4, reads ETGVTQSPTHLIKTRGQQVTLRCSSQSGHNTVSWYQQALGQGPQFIFQYYREEENGRGNFPPRFSGLQFPNYSSELNVNALELDDSALYLCASSSQGVTNEKLFFGSGTQLSVL.